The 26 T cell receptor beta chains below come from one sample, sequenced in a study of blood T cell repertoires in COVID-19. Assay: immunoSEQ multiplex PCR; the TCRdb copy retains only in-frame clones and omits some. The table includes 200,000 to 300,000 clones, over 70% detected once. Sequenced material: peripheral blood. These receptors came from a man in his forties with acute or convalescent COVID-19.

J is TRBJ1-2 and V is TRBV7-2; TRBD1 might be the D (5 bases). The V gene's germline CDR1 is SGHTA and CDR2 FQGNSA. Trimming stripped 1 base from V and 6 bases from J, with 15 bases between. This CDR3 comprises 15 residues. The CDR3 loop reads CASSLDFNSRDGYTF. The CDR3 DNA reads TGTGCCAGCAGCTTAGACTTTAACAGCAGGGATGGCTACACCTTC.

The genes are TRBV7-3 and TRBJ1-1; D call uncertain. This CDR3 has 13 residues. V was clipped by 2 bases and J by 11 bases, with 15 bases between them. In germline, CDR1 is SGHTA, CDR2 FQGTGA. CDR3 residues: CASSLDHGASAFF. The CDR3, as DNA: TGTGCCAGCAGCTTAGATCACGGAGCTTCGGCTTTCTTT.

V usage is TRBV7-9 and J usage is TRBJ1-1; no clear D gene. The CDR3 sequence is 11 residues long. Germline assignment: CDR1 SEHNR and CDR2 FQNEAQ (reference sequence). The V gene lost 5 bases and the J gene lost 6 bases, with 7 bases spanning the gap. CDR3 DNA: TGTGCCAGCAGCCTACCCCCTGAAGCTTTCTTT. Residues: CASSLPPEAFF.

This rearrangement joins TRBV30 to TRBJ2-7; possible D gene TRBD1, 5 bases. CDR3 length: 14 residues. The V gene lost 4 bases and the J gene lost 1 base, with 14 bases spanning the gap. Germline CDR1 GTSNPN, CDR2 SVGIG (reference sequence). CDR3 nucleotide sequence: TGTGCCTGGACCAGGGCCCTGGAATCCTACGAGCAGTACTTC. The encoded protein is CAWTRALESYEQYF.

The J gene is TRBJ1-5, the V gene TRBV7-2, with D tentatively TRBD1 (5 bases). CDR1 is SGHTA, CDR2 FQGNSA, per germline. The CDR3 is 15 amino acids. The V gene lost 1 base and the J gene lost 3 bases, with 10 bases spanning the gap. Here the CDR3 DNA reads TGTGCCAGCAGCTTAGTCGACAGCTTCAATCAGCCCCAGCATTTT. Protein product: CASSLVDSFNQPQHF. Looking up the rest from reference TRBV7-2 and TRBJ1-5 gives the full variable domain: GAGVSQSPSNKVTEKGKDVELRCDPISGHTALYWYRQSLGQGLEFLIYFQGNSAPDKSGLPSDRFSAERTGGSVSTLTIQRTQQEDSAVYLCASSLVDSFNQPQHFGDGTRLSIL.

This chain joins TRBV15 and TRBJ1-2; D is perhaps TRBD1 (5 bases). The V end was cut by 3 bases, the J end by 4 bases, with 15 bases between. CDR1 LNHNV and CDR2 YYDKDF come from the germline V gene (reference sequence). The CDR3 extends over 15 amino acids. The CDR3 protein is CATSRGEVGRYGYTF. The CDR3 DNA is TGTGCCACCAGCAGGGGGGAGGTGGGCCGCTATGGCTACACCTTC.

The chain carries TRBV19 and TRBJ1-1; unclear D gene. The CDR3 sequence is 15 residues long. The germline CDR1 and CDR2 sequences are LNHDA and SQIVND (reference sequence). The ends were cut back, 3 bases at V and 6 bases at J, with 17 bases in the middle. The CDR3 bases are TGTGCCAGTAGTATTATCGGAACAGCGGTCCCTGAAGCTTTCTTT. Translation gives CASSIIGTAVPEAFF.

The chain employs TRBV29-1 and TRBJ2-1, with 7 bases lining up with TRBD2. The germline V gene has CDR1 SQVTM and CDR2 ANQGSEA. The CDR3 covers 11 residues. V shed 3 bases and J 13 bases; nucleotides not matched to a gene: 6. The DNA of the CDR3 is TGCAGCGTTGAGATCCCTAGCGGCCAGTTCTTC. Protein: CSVEIPSGQFF.

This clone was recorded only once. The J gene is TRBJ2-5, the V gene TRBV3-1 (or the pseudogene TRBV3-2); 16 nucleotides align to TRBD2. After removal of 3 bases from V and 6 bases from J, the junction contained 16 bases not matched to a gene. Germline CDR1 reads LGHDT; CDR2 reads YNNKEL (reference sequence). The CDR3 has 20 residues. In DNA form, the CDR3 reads TGTGCCAGCAGCCAGGGTGGGACCGGGACTAGCGGGAGGGCCATGAAGACCCAGTACTTC. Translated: CASSQGGTGTSGRAMKTQYF.

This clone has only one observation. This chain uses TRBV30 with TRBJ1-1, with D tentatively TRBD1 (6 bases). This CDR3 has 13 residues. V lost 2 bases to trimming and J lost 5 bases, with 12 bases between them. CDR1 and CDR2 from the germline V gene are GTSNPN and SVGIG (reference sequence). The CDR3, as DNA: TGTGCCTGGAGTTGGGCAGGGGATACTGAAGCTTTCTTT. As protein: CAWSWAGDTEAFF. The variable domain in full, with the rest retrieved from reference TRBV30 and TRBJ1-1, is SQTIHQWPATLVQPVGSPLSLECTVEGTSNPNLYWYRQAAGRGLQLLFYSVGIGQISSEVPQNLSASRPQDRQFILSSKKLLLSDSGFYLCAWSWAGDTEAFFGQGTRLTVV.

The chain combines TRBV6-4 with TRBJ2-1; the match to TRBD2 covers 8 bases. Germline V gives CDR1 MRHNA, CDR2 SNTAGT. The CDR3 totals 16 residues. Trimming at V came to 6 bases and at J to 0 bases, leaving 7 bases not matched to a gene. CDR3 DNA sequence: TGTGCCAGCAGCCGCTTAGCGGGAAGCTCCTACAATGAGCAGTTCTTC. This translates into CASSRLAGSSYNEQFF.

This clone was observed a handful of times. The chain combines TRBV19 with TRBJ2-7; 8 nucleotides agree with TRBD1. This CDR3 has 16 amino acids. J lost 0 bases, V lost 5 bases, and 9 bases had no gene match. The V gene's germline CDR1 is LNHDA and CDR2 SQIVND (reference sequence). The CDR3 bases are TGTGCCAGTAGTTTAAAAGGGACAGGTCTCTCCTACGAGCAGTACTTC. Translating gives CASSLKGTGLSYEQYF.

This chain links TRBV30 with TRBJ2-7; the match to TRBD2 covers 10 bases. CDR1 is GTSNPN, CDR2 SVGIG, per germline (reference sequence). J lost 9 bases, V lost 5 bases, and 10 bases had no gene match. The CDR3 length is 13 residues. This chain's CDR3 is CAWESSGSRGQYF. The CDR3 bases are TGTGCCTGGGAGTCTAGCGGGAGTCGAGGGCAGTACTTC.

The CDR3 reads CASSQVAGDGYTF. CDR3 DNA sequence: TGCGCCAGCAGCCAAGTGGCCGGGGATGGCTACACCTTC. The chain recombines TRBV4-3 with TRBJ1-2; D remains ambiguous. The CDR3 length is 13 residues. Trimming took off 1 base at V and 6 bases at J, with 9 bases between the two ends. CDR1 and CDR2 (germline): LGHNA, YSLEER.

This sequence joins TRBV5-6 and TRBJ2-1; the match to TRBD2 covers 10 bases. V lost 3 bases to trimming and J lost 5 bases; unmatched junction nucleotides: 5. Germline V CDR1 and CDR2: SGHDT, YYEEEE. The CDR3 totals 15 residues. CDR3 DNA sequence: TGTGCCAGCAGCTCGGGACTAGCGTATAACAATGAGCAGTTCTTC. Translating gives CASSSGLAYNNEQFF.

The CDR3 sequence is CASSHPPGGNEQFF. CDR3 bases: TGCGCCAGCAGCCATCCTCCGGGTGGCAATGAGCAGTTCTTC. The chain couples TRBV4-1 to TRBJ2-1; D is unclear. The germline V gene has CDR1 MGHRA and CDR2 YSYEKL. The CDR3 loop spans 14 amino acids. With 3 bases removed from V and 6 bases from J, the gap between germline ends came to 12 bases.

The CDR3 here is CASSLAGGQVRNIQYF. The DNA of the CDR3 is TGTGCCAGCAGTTTAGCGGGAGGGCAGGTTAGAAACATTCAGTACTTC. The rearrangement links TRBV6-6 to TRBJ2-4; 11 nucleotides match TRBD2. CDR1 is MNHNY, CDR2 SVGAGI, per germline (reference sequence). The CDR3 extends over 16 amino acids. V dropped 4 bases and J dropped 6; count of bases not matched to a gene: 8.

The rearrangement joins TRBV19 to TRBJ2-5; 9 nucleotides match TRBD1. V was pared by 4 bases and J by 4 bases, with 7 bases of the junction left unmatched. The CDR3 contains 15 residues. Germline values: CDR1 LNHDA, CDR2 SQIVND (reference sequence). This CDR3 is CASSTNPDRGETQYF. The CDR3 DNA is TGTGCCAGTAGTACCAACCCGGACAGGGGAGAGACCCAGTACTTC. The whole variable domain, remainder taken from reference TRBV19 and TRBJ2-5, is DGGITQSPKYLFRKEGQNVTLSCEQNLNHDAMYWYRQDPGQGLRLIYYSQIVNDFQKGDIAEGYSVSREKKESFPLTVTSAQKNPTAFYLCASSTNPDRGETQYFGPGTRLLVL.

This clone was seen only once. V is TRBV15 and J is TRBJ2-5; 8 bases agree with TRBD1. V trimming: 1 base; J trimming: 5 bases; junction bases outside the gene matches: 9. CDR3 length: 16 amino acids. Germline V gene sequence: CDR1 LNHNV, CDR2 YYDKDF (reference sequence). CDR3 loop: CATSRGGQVASETQYF. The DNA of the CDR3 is TGTGCCACCAGCAGAGGGGGACAGGTGGCATCCGAGACCCAGTACTTC.

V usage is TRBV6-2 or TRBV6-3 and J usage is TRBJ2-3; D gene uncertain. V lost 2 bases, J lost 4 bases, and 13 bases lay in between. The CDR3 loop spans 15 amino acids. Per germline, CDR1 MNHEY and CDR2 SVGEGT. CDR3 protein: CASSYPSSPPDTQYF. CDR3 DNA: TGTGCCAGCAGTTACCCGAGTTCGCCCCCAGATACGCAGTATTTT.

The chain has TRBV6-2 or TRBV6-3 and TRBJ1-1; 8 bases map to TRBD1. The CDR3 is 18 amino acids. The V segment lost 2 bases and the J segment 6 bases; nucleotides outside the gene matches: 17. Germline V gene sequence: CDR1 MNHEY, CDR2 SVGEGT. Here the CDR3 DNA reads TGTGCCAGCAGTTACGGTGGGCTAAAGGCAGGGGGCGCATCTGAAGCTTTCTTT. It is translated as CASSYGGLKAGGASEAFF.

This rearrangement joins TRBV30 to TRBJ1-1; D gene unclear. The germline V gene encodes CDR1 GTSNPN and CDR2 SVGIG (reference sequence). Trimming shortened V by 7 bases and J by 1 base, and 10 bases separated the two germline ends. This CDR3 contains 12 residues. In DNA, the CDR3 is TGTGCCTCCTCTCGGGGGAACACTGAAGCTTTCTTT. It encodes CASSRGNTEAFF.

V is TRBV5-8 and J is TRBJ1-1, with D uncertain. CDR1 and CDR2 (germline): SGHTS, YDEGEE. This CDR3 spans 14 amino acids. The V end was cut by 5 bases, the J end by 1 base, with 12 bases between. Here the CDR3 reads CASSHDMGNTEAFF. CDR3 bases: TGTGCCAGCAGTCATGACATGGGGAACACTGAAGCTTTCTTT. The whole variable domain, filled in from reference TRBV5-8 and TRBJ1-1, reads EAGVTQSPTHLIKTRGQQATLRCSPISGHTSVYWYQQALGLGLQFLLWYDEGEERNRGNFPPRFSGRQFPNYSSELNVNALELEDSALYLCASSHDMGNTEAFFGQGTRLTVV.

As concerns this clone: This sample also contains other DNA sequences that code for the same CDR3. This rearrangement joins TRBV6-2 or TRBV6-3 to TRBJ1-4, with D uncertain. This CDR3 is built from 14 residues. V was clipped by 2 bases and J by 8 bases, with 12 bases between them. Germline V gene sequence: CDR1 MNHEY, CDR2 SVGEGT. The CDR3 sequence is CASSYGRANEKLFF. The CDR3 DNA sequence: TGTGCCAGCAGTTACGGGAGGGCGAACGAAAAACTGTTTTTT.

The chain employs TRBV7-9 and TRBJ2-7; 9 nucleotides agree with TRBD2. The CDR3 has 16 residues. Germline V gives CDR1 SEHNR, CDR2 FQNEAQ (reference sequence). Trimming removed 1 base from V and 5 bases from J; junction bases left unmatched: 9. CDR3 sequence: CASSLVLLAGLDEQYF. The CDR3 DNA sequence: TGTGCCAGCAGCTTAGTTCTTCTAGCGGGGTTGGACGAGCAGTACTTC.

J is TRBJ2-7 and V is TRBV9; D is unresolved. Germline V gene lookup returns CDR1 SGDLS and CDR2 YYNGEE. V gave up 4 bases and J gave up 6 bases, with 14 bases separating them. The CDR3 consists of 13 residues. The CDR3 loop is CASSPRSTGEQYF. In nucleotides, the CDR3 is TGTGCCAGCAGCCCCCGTTCGACGGGCGAGCAGTACTTC.